The rows below give T cell receptor beta chains drawn from one sample of a study of cytomegalovirus exposure and HLA in healthy donors. Profiling relied on immunoSEQ multiplex PCR, and the TCRdb table lists in-frame clones only, not all of them. The data show fewer than 200,000 clones, 75% to 80% seen once. The sequenced material came from PBMCs. These receptors originate from a female donor in good health and CMV-seronegative. Both conserved end residues are part of each CDR3. D genes are given only for firm matches. The size entry is marked missing in some rows and otherwise reads once, few, many or a size class.

cdr3_aa: CASGLGTPGAHTQNIQYF
cdr3_nt: TGTGCTAGTGGTTTGGGTACCCCAGGGGCTCATACCCAAAACATTCAGTACTTC
d_call: NA
v_call: TRBV12-5
cdr3_length: 18
j_call: TRBJ2-4
clone_size: NA

cdr3_aa: CASSPRTSGKYLAPHEQYF
cdr3_nt: TGTGCCAGCAGCCCACGGACTAGCGGGAAATACCTGGCGCCCCACGAGCAGTACTTC
d_call: TRBD2
v_call: TRBV7-9
cdr3_length: 19
j_call: TRBJ2-7
clone_size: NA

cdr3_aa: CASSYGSSGANVLTF
cdr3_nt: TGTGCCAGCAGTTACGGGAGTTCTGGGGCCAACGTCCTGACTTTC
d_call: NA
v_call: TRBV6-6
cdr3_length: 15
j_call: TRBJ2-6
clone_size: NA

cdr3_aa: CASSLDLTGTGGSPLHF
cdr3_nt: TGCGCCAGCAGCTTGGATTTGACCGGGACCGGGGGTTCACCCCTCCACTTT
d_call: NA
v_call: TRBV5-1
cdr3_length: 17
j_call: TRBJ1-6
clone_size: few

cdr3_aa: CASSREEQGYNEQFF
cdr3_nt: TGCGCCAGCAGCCGGGAGGAACAAGGGTACAATGAGCAGTTCTTC
d_call: NA
v_call: TRBV4-3
cdr3_length: 15
j_call: TRBJ2-1
clone_size: NA

cdr3_aa: CASSLRGGYEQYF
cdr3_nt: TGTGCCAGCAGCTTACGGGGGGGCTACGAGCAGTACTTC
d_call: TRBD2
v_call: TRBV5-6
cdr3_length: 13
j_call: TRBJ2-7
clone_size: NA

cdr3_aa: CASTAQVGETQYF
cdr3_nt: TGTGCCAGCACTGCACAGGTTGGGGAGACCCAGTACTTC
d_call: NA
v_call: TRBV6-5
cdr3_length: 13
j_call: TRBJ2-5
clone_size: NA

cdr3_aa: CASTPSSGYEQYF
cdr3_nt: TGTGCCAGCACCCCCTCTAGCGGTTACGAGCAGTACTTC
d_call: TRBD2
v_call: TRBV5-8
cdr3_length: 13
j_call: TRBJ2-7
clone_size: once

cdr3_aa: CASSLGLAVNTGELFF
cdr3_nt: TGTGCCAGCAGCTTGGGACTAGCGGTGAACACCGGGGAGCTGTTTTTT
d_call: TRBD2
v_call: TRBV5-5
cdr3_length: 16
j_call: TRBJ2-2
clone_size: few

cdr3_aa: CASSSSGTGRNTIYF
cdr3_nt: TGTGCCAGCAGCTCCTCCGGGACAGGGAGAAACACCATATATTTT
d_call: TRBD1
v_call: TRBV7-2
cdr3_length: 15
j_call: TRBJ1-3
clone_size: NA

cdr3_aa: CAAQGAGTEAFF
cdr3_nt: TGTGCCGCACAGGGGGCGGGCACTGAAGCTTTCTTT
d_call: TRBD1
v_call: TRBV10-3
cdr3_length: 12
j_call: TRBJ1-1
clone_size: NA

cdr3_aa: CASRAAAGYTF
cdr3_nt: TGTGCCAGTAGGGCCGCGGCCGGCTACACCTTC
d_call: NA
v_call: TRBV19
cdr3_length: 11
j_call: TRBJ1-2
clone_size: NA

cdr3_aa: CASKTGWHTEAFF
cdr3_nt: TGTGCCAGCAAGACAGGGTGGCACACTGAAGCTTTCTTT
d_call: TRBD1
v_call: TRBV28
cdr3_length: 13
j_call: TRBJ1-1
clone_size: NA

cdr3_aa: CASSSRDTTFFSYEQYF
cdr3_nt: TGTGCCAGCAGTTCCCGGGACACAACTTTTTTCTCCTACGAGCAGTACTTC
d_call: NA
v_call: TRBV28
cdr3_length: 17
j_call: TRBJ2-7
clone_size: NA

cdr3_aa: CATTPGQGTYGYTF
cdr3_nt: TGCGCCACCACGCCGGGACAGGGGACGTATGGCTACACCTTC
d_call: TRBD1
v_call: TRBV10-2
cdr3_length: 14
j_call: TRBJ1-2
clone_size: NA

cdr3_aa: CASSFTGDRLSNQPQHF
cdr3_nt: TGTGCCAGCAGCTTTACGGGGGACCGCTTGAGCAATCAGCCCCAGCATTTT
d_call: NA
v_call: TRBV5-5
cdr3_length: 17
j_call: TRBJ1-5
clone_size: NA

cdr3_aa: CASRIAQRDNGYTF
cdr3_nt: TGTGCCAGCAGGATCGCCCAAAGGGACAATGGCTACACCTTC
d_call: NA
v_call: TRBV28
cdr3_length: 14
j_call: TRBJ1-2
clone_size: NA

cdr3_aa: CASSSGQVTEAFF
cdr3_nt: TGTGCCAGCAGTTCGGGACAGGTCACTGAAGCTTTCTTT
d_call: TRBD1
v_call: TRBV28
cdr3_length: 13
j_call: TRBJ1-1
clone_size: NA

cdr3_aa: CASSIASGTSTDTQYF
cdr3_nt: TGTGCCAGTAGTATAGCTAGCGGGACTAGCACAGATACGCAGTATTTT
d_call: TRBD2
v_call: TRBV19
cdr3_length: 16
j_call: TRBJ2-3
clone_size: NA

cdr3_aa: CASSLGRGRPNEKLFF
cdr3_nt: TGTGCCAGCAGCTTAGGCAGGGGGCGCCCTAATGAAAAACTGTTTTTT
d_call: TRBD1
v_call: TRBV7-6
cdr3_length: 16
j_call: TRBJ1-4
clone_size: NA

cdr3_aa: CASSPYSGRAWLNEQFF
cdr3_nt: TGTGCCAGCTCACCCTATAGCGGGAGGGCCTGGTTGAATGAGCAGTTCTTC
d_call: TRBD2
v_call: TRBV18
cdr3_length: 17
j_call: TRBJ2-1
clone_size: NA

cdr3_aa: CSGGASGNTGELFF
cdr3_nt: TGCAGCGGGGGGGCTAGCGGGAATACCGGGGAGCTGTTTTTT
d_call: TRBD2
v_call: TRBV29-1
cdr3_length: 14
j_call: TRBJ2-2
clone_size: few

cdr3_aa: CASSKTEHVGEKLFF
cdr3_nt: TGTGCCAGTTCAAAGACAGAACATGTCGGTGAAAAACTGTTTTTT
d_call: NA
v_call: TRBV19
cdr3_length: 15
j_call: TRBJ1-4
clone_size: NA

cdr3_aa: CASSYVAGETQYF
cdr3_nt: TGTGCCAGTAGTTATGTAGCGGGAGAGACCCAGTACTTC
d_call: TRBD2
v_call: TRBV19
cdr3_length: 13
j_call: TRBJ2-5
clone_size: NA

cdr3_aa: CASTGHPNTEAFF
cdr3_nt: TGTGCCAGCACGGGACACCCGAACACTGAAGCTTTCTTT
d_call: NA
v_call: TRBV19
cdr3_length: 13
j_call: TRBJ1-1
clone_size: NA

cdr3_aa: CASSEGGAGDTQYF
cdr3_nt: TGTGCCAGCAGTGAGGGGGGGGCCGGAGATACGCAGTATTTT
d_call: NA
v_call: TRBV6-4
cdr3_length: 14
j_call: TRBJ2-3
clone_size: NA

cdr3_aa: CASSLVTWSYEQYF
cdr3_nt: TGTGCCAGCAGCTTAGTAACTTGGTCCTACGAGCAGTACTTC
d_call: NA
v_call: TRBV7-8
cdr3_length: 14
j_call: TRBJ2-7
clone_size: NA

cdr3_aa: CAWRPRDRVNTGELFF
cdr3_nt: TGTGCCTGGAGACCAAGGGACAGGGTAAACACCGGGGAGCTGTTTTTT
d_call: TRBD1
v_call: TRBV30
cdr3_length: 16
j_call: TRBJ2-2
clone_size: few

cdr3_aa: CASSVDAVSYEQYF
cdr3_nt: TGTGCCAGCAGCGTAGATGCGGTTTCCTACGAGCAGTACTTC
d_call: NA
v_call: TRBV9
cdr3_length: 14
j_call: TRBJ2-7
clone_size: NA

cdr3_aa: CASSPLGTSGSKNTGELFF
cdr3_nt: TGTGCCAGCTCACCACTCGGGACTAGCGGGAGTAAGAACACCGGGGAGCTGTTTTTT
d_call: TRBD2
v_call: TRBV18
cdr3_length: 19
j_call: TRBJ2-2
clone_size: few

cdr3_aa: CASSVGVSRSTGELFF
cdr3_nt: TGTGCCAGCAGCGTAGGTGTCTCCCGCAGCACCGGGGAGCTGTTTTTT
d_call: NA
v_call: TRBV9
cdr3_length: 16
j_call: TRBJ2-2
clone_size: NA

cdr3_aa: CASSLAHGTGGYEQYF
cdr3_nt: TGTGCCAGCAGCTTAGCGCATGGGACAGGGGGTTACGAGCAGTACTTC
d_call: TRBD1
v_call: TRBV7-2
cdr3_length: 16
j_call: TRBJ2-7
clone_size: NA

cdr3_aa: CASSEPGGTDTQYF
cdr3_nt: TGTGCCAGCAGTGAACCCGGGGGTACAGATACGCAGTATTTT
d_call: NA
v_call: TRBV25-1
cdr3_length: 14
j_call: TRBJ2-3
clone_size: NA

cdr3_aa: CASSLEALAKNIQYF
cdr3_nt: TGTGCCAGCAGCTTAGAAGCACTAGCCAAAAACATTCAGTACTTC
d_call: NA
v_call: TRBV7-2
cdr3_length: 15
j_call: TRBJ2-4
clone_size: once

cdr3_aa: CASSSSDWTGGGRQYF
cdr3_nt: TGTGCCAGCAGCTCCTCTGATTGGACAGGGGGCGGGAGGCAGTACTTC
d_call: TRBD1
v_call: TRBV7-9
cdr3_length: 16
j_call: TRBJ2-7
clone_size: NA

cdr3_aa: CASSGPRELSGNTIYF
cdr3_nt: TGTGCCAGCAGCGGCCCCCGGGAACTCTCTGGAAACACCATATATTTT
d_call: NA
v_call: TRBV9
cdr3_length: 16
j_call: TRBJ1-3
clone_size: NA

cdr3_aa: CASRGDRRTVQYF
cdr3_nt: TGTGCCAGCAGGGGGGACAGGCGGACCGTTCAGTACTTC
d_call: TRBD1
v_call: TRBV2
cdr3_length: 13
j_call: TRBJ2-4
clone_size: NA

cdr3_aa: CASSVSGTVNNEQFF
cdr3_nt: TGTGCCAGCAGCGTATCTGGGACAGTTAACAATGAGCAGTTCTTC
d_call: TRBD1
v_call: TRBV9
cdr3_length: 15
j_call: TRBJ2-1
clone_size: NA

cdr3_aa: CASSEASFWTGPSTDTQYF
cdr3_nt: TGTGCCAGCAGTGAAGCCTCTTTCTGGACAGGGCCTAGCACAGATACGCAGTATTTT
d_call: TRBD1
v_call: TRBV2
cdr3_length: 19
j_call: TRBJ2-3
clone_size: NA

cdr3_aa: CASSEGTGNIAYEQYF
cdr3_nt: TGTGCCAGCAGTGAAGGGACAGGGAATATTGCCTACGAGCAGTACTTC
d_call: TRBD1
v_call: TRBV2
cdr3_length: 16
j_call: TRBJ2-7
clone_size: NA

cdr3_aa: CASSLGGGTGTGELFF
cdr3_nt: TGTGCCAGCAGCTTGGGCGGCGGGACGGGCACCGGGGAGCTGTTTTTT
d_call: NA
v_call: TRBV5-4
cdr3_length: 16
j_call: TRBJ2-2
clone_size: NA

cdr3_aa: CASRGGQGTDTQYF
cdr3_nt: TGCGCCAGCAGAGGAGGACAGGGCACAGATACGCAGTATTTT
d_call: TRBD1
v_call: TRBV5-1
cdr3_length: 14
j_call: TRBJ2-3
clone_size: NA

cdr3_aa: CASSISDTNYEQYF
cdr3_nt: TGTGCCAGTAGTATCTCCGATACTAACTACGAGCAGTACTTC
d_call: NA
v_call: TRBV19
cdr3_length: 14
j_call: TRBJ2-7
clone_size: NA

cdr3_aa: CASSSPTGANEQFF
cdr3_nt: TGCGCCAGCAGCTCGCCGACAGGGGCCAATGAGCAGTTCTTC
d_call: TRBD1
v_call: TRBV5-1
cdr3_length: 14
j_call: TRBJ2-1
clone_size: NA

cdr3_aa: CASSAAQSPTDTQYF
cdr3_nt: TGTGCCAGCAGCGCCGCCCAGTCCCCCACAGATACGCAGTATTTT
d_call: NA
v_call: TRBV9
cdr3_length: 15
j_call: TRBJ2-3
clone_size: few

cdr3_aa: CAGSQDLAGSNTGELFF
cdr3_nt: TGTGCCGGCAGCCAAGATCTCGCAGGGTCGAACACCGGGGAGCTGTTTTTT
d_call: NA
v_call: TRBV14
cdr3_length: 17
j_call: TRBJ2-2
clone_size: once

cdr3_aa: CSVGGGLAFF
cdr3_nt: TGCAGCGTTGGAGGAGGATTAGCTTTCTTT
d_call: NA
v_call: TRBV29-1
cdr3_length: 10
j_call: TRBJ1-1
clone_size: NA

cdr3_aa: CASSLGTDGTDTQYF
cdr3_nt: TGCGCCAGCAGCTTGGGAACTGACGGGACAGATACGCAGTATTTT
d_call: NA
v_call: TRBV5-1
cdr3_length: 15
j_call: TRBJ2-3
clone_size: NA

cdr3_aa: CATSTTTGPQPQHF
cdr3_nt: TGTGCCACCAGCACAACTACAGGGCCTCAGCCCCAGCATTTT
d_call: NA
v_call: TRBV15
cdr3_length: 14
j_call: TRBJ1-5
clone_size: NA

cdr3_aa: CATSGQGRYYEQYF
cdr3_nt: TGTGCCACTAGCGGACAGGGGCGTTACTACGAGCAGTACTTC
d_call: TRBD1
v_call: TRBV15
cdr3_length: 14
j_call: TRBJ2-7
clone_size: NA

cdr3_aa: CASSDRGLGYTF
cdr3_nt: TGTGCCAGTAGTGACAGGGGGCTTGGCTACACCTTC
d_call: TRBD1
v_call: TRBV19
cdr3_length: 12
j_call: TRBJ1-2
clone_size: NA